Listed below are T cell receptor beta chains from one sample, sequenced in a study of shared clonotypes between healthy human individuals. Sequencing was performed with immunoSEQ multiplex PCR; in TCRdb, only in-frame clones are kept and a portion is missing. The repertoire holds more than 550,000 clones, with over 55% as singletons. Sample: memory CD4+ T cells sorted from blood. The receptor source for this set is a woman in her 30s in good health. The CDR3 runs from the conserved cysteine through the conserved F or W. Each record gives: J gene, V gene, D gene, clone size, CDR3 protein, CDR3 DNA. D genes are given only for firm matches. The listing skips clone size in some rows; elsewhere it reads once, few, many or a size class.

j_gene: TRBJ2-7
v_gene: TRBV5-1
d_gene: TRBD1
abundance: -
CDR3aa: CASSLVGTGKGRYEQYF
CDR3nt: TGCGCCAGCAGCTTGGTCGGGACAGGGAAAGGAAGATACGAGCAGTACTTC

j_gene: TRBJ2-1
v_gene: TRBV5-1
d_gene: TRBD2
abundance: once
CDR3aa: CASSSWTSGADNEQFF
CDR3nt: TGCGCCAGCAGCTCATGGACTAGCGGAGCTGACAATGAGCAGTTCTTC

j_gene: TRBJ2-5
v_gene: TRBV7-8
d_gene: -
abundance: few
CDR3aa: CASSPPLRTFQETQYF
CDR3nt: TGTGCCAGCAGCCCACCCCTCCGGACCTTCCAAGAGACCCAGTACTTC

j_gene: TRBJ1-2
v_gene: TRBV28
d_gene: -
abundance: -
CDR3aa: CASSPGALYGYTF
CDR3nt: TGTGCCAGCAGCCCCGGGGCCCTCTATGGCTACACCTTC

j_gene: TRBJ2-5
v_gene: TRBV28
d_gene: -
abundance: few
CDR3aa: CASSSYLGPWTQYF
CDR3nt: TGTGCCAGCAGTTCCTACCTTGGTCCTTGGACCCAGTACTTC

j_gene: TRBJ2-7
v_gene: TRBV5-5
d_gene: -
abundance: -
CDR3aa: CASTPPGRSSYEQYF
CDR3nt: TGTGCCAGCACCCCACCCGGGAGAAGCTCCTACGAGCAGTACTTC

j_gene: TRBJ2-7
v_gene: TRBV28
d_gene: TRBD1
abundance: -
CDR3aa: CASSFSGQGGEQYF
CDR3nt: TGTGCCAGCAGTTTTTCGGGACAGGGGGGCGAGCAGTACTTC

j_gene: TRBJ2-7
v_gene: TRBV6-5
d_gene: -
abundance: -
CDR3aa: CASSGTTDEQYF
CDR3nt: TGTGCCAGCAGCGGCACTACGGACGAGCAGTACTTC

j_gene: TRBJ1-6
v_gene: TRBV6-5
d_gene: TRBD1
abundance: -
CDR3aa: CASSYSDYRGASPLHF
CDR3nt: TGTGCCAGCAGTTACTCGGATTACAGGGGAGCTTCACCCCTCCACTTT

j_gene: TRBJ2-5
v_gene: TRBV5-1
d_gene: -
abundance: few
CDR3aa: CASSLVGETQYF
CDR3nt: TGCGCCAGCAGCTTGGTGGGAGAGACCCAGTACTTC

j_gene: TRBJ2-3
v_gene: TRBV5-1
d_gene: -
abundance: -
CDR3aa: CASSRDTRGFGDTQYF
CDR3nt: TGCGCCAGCAGCAGGGACACCCGGGGATTTGGAGATACGCAGTATTTT

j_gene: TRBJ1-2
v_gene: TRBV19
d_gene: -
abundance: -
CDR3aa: CASSIGGAYYGYTF
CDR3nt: TGTGCCAGTAGTATAGGGGGCGCGTACTATGGCTACACCTTC

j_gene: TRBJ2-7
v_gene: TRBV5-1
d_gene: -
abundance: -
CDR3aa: CASSPETGPRSYEQYF
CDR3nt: TGCGCCAGCAGCCCCGAGACTGGACCCCGCTCCTACGAGCAGTACTTC

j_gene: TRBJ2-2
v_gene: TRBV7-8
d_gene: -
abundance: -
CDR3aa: CASSLDTGELFF
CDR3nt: TGTGCCAGCAGCCTCGACACCGGGGAGCTGTTTTTT

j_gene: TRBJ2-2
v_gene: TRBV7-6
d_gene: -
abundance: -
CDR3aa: CASSRQVARGTGELFF
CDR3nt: TGTGCCAGCAGCCGGCAGGTCGCTAGGGGCACCGGGGAGCTGTTTTTT

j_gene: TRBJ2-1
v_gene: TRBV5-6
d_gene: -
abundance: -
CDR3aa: CASSYSSNEQFF
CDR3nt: TGTGCCAGCAGCTACTCTAGCAATGAGCAGTTCTTC

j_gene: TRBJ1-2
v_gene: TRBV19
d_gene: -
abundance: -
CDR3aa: CASSPAGTAGGGYTF
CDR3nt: TGTGCCAGTAGTCCAGCCGGGACGGCCGGCGGGGGCTACACCTTC

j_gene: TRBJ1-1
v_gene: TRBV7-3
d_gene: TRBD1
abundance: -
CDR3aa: CASSSTDRGGSNTEAFF
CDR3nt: TGTGCCAGCAGCTCAACGGACAGGGGAGGAAGTAACACTGAAGCTTTCTTT

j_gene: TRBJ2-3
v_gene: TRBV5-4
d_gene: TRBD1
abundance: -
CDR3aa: CASSSTNRGKGEDTQYF
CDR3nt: TGTGCCAGCAGCTCAACCAACAGGGGAAAAGGAGAAGATACGCAGTATTTT

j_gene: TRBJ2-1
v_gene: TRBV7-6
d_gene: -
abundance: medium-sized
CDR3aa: CASSLAIVATNEQFF
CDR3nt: TGTGCCAGCAGCTTAGCAATCGTCGCAACCAATGAGCAGTTCTTC

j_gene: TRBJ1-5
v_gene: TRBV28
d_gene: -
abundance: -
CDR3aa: CASSLLRGPNQPQHF
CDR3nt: TGTGCCAGCAGTTTATTGAGGGGCCCTAATCAGCCCCAGCATTTT

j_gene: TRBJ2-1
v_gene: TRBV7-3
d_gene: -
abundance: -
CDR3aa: CASSSYVSNEQFF
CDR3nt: TGTGCCAGCAGCTCCTATGTCAGCAATGAGCAGTTCTTC

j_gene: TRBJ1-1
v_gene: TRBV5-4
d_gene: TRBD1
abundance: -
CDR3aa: CASSIYQGATNTEAFF
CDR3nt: TGTGCCAGCAGCATCTACCAGGGGGCGACGAACACTGAAGCTTTCTTT

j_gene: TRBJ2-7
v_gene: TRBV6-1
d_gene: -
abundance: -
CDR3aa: CASSPGAWTVGEQYF
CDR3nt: TGTGCCAGCAGCCCCGGGGCCTGGACAGTGGGCGAGCAGTACTTC

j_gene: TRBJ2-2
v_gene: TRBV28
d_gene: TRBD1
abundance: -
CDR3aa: CASRHRGGSGELFF
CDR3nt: TGTGCCAGCAGACACAGGGGTGGGTCCGGGGAGCTGTTTTTT

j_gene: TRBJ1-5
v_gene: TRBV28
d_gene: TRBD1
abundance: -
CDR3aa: CASSRRQGRGQPQHF
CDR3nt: TGTGCCAGCAGCAGAAGACAGGGCAGGGGTCAGCCCCAGCATTTT

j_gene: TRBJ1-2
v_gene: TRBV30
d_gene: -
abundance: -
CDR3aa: CAWRVRGLGGYTF
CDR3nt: TGTGCCTGGAGAGTAAGAGGGCTAGGGGGCTACACCTTC

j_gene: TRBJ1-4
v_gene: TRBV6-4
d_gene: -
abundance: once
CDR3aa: CASRSGETDEKLFF
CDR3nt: TGTGCCAGCAGATCAGGGGAGACTGATGAAAAACTGTTTTTT

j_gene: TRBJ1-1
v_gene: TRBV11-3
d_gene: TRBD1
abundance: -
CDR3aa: CASSRGQLGTEAFF
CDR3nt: TGTGCCAGCAGCAGGGGACAGTTAGGCACTGAAGCTTTCTTT

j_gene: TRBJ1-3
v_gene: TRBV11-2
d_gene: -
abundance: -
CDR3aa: CASSLEIAGGNTIYF
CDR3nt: TGTGCCAGCAGCTTAGAAATTGCGGGGGGAAACACCATATATTTT

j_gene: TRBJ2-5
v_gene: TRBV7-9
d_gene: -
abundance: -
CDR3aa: CASSQGGVEETQYF
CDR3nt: TGTGCCAGCAGCCAAGGGGGGGTAGAAGAGACCCAGTACTTC

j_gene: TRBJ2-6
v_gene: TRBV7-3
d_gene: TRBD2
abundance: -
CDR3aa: CASSPVLAGAGANVLTF
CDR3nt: TGTGCCAGCAGCCCAGTCCTAGCGGGAGCCGGGGCCAACGTCCTGACTTTC

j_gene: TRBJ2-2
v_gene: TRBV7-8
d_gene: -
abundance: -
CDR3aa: CASRRNLATNTGELFF
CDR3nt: TGTGCCAGCAGACGCAACTTGGCAACGAACACCGGGGAGCTGTTTTTT

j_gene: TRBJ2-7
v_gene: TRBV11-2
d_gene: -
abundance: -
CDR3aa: CASSLSEGIGNEQYF
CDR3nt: TGTGCCAGCAGCTTATCAGAGGGGATTGGGAACGAGCAGTACTTC

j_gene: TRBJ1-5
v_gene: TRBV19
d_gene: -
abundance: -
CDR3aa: CASSPTQPNQPQHF
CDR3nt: TGTGCCAGTAGCCCGACACAACCCAATCAGCCCCAGCATTTT

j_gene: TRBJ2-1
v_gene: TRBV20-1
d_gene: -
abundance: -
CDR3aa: CSDAGYNEQFF
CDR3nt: TGCAGTGATGCCGGATACAATGAGCAGTTCTTC

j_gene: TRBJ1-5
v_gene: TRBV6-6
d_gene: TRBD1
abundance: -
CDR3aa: CASTGQGTNQPQHF
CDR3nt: TGTGCCAGCACGGGACAGGGGACCAATCAGCCCCAGCATTTT